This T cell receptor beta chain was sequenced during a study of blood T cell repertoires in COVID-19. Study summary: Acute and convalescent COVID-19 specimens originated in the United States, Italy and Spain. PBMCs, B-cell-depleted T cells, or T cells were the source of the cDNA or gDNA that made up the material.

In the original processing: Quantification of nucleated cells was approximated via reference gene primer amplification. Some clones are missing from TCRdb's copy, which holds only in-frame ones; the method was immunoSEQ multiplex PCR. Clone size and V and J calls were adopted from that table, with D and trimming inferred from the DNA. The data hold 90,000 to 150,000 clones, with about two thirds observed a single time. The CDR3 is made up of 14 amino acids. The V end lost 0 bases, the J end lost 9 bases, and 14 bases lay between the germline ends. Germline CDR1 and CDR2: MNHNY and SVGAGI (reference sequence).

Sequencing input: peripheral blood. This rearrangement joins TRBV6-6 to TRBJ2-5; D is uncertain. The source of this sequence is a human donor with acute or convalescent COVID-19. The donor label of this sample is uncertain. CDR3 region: CASSYSDQVSAQYF. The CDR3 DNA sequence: TGTGCCAGCAGTTACTCGGATCAGGTATCGGCCCAGTACTTC.